The 6 T cell receptor beta chains in this list originate from one sample, sequenced in a study of blood T cell repertoires in COVID-19. Here immunoSEQ multiplex PCR was the method, and the copy in TCRdb shows in-frame clones only, minus some. This table has almost 400,000 clones, around 87% appearing once. Material for sequencing was peripheral blood. The receptors were sampled from a woman aged 60-75 years with COVID-19, enrolled during active disease.

In this sample, this clone turned up a few times. This chain connects TRBV6-5 to TRBJ1-2, with 9 bases aligning to TRBD1. Germline V gene lookup returns CDR1 MNHEY and CDR2 SVGAGI. The J segment lost 2 bases and the V segment lost 2 bases, leaving 3 bases of the junction unmatched. The CDR3 is 15 amino acids. CDR3 amino acids: CASSYRDRGNYGYTF. The CDR3 nucleotides read TGTGCCAGCAGTTACAGAGACAGGGGGAACTATGGCTACACCTTC.

The CDR3 sequence: CSAWDRVEAFF. CDR3 nucleotide sequence: TGCAGTGCTTGGGACAGGGTTGAAGCTTTCTTT. The chain recombines TRBV20-1 with TRBJ1-1; TRBD1 agrees at 9 bases. CDR3 size: 11 residues. V was clipped by 5 bases and J by 7 bases; unmatched bases: 2. Germline CDR1 and CDR2: DFQATT and SNEGSKA (reference sequence).

The V call is TRBV5-4, the J call TRBJ2-1; 14 positions match TRBD2. Germline trimming cut 4 bases from V and 3 bases from J; bases unmatched to any gene: 12. Germline assignment: CDR1 SGHNT and CDR2 YYREEE (reference sequence). This CDR3 is built from 19 residues. Here the CDR3 DNA reads TGTGCCAGCAGCCCTAGACTAGCGGGGGGGCCTTTTTACTACAATGAGCAGTTCTTC. Translation gives CASSPRLAGGPFYYNEQFF.

The genes are TRBV3-1 (or the pseudogene TRBV3-2) and TRBJ1-1; D possibly corresponds to TRBD1 (6 bases). Germline V gene sequence: CDR1 LGHDT, CDR2 YNNKEL (reference sequence). V was trimmed by 6 bases and J by 8 bases, leaving 13 bases between them. There are 12 residues in the CDR3. In nucleotides, the CDR3 is TGTGCCAGCAGTCACCAGGGGCGGGAAGCTTTCTTT. Protein sequence: CASSHQGREAFF.

The chain links TRBV28 to TRBJ1-5, with 9 bases that match TRBD1. The CDR3 runs to 18 residues. Looked up from germline, CDR1 is MDHEN and CDR2 is SYDVKM. With V trimmed by 6 bases and J by 2 bases, 14 bases remained unmatched. CDR3: CASSPPGQGLRGNQPQHF. For the CDR3, the DNA is TGTGCCAGCAGCCCACCGGGACAGGGCCTGAGGGGCAATCAGCCCCAGCATTTT.

V gene TRBV5-1 combines with J gene TRBJ2-3; 9 nucleotides match TRBD2. The V and J ends lost 2 bases and 1 base, in that order; junction bases with no gene match: 8. The CDR3 runs 17 residues. Germline-derived CDR1 and CDR2 are SGHRS and YFSETQ. The CDR3 sequence is CASSLAGGTLGTDTQYF. The CDR3 nucleotides read TGCGCCAGCAGCTTAGCGGGGGGTACTCTAGGCACAGATACGCAGTATTTT.